What follows describes a single T cell receptor beta chain. This sample was included in a study of blood T cell repertoires in COVID-19. TCRdb's table, derived via immunoSEQ multiplex PCR, lists solely in-frame clones and lacks some. The sample yields about 78,000 clones, 90% seen once. Germline lookup yields CDR1 SGHTA and CDR2 FQGTGA. After removal of 5 bases from V and 7 bases from J, the junction contained 12 bases not matched to a gene. The CDR3 is 16 residues long. The source of this sequence is a woman aged 45 to 65 in a cohort sampled during active COVID-19. The sequenced material came from peripheral blood. The chain uses TRBV7-3 and TRBJ2-1; 9 positions match TRBD2. CDR3 sequence (DNA): TGTGCCAGCAGCCCCTCTAGCGGGATATCGTGGAATGAGCAGTTCTTC. As protein: CASSPSSGISWNEQFF.